This entry features one T cell receptor (beta chain) sequence. Its target is not known. The data were obtained in a study of cytotoxic CD8 clonotypes in ibrutinib-treated CLL. Study-level findings and limits: Age-matched healthy donor levels were exceeded by baseline clonality, which tracked circulating CD8+ T-cell counts. The times at which samples were taken varied between sustained-remission and progressing patients.

Produced via immunoSEQ multiplex PCR; TCRdb's table is partial and in-frame only. Of about 21,000 clones listed, around 68% are singletons. Germline V gene sequence: CDR1 MGHDK, CDR2 SYGVNS. Trimming at V came to 1 base and at J to 2 bases, leaving 5 bases not matched to a gene. The CDR3 contains 16 residues. The receptor was derived from a human donor with chronic lymphocytic leukemia. The material was PBMCs, obtained before ibrutinib treatment. The chain employs TRBV25-1 and TRBJ2-3, with 8 bases aligning to TRBD2. CDR3 loop: CASSECGGRPTDTQYF. DNA for the CDR3: TGTGCCAGCAGTGAATGCGGCGGGAGGCCCACAGATACGCAGTATTTT.